These 24 T cell receptor beta chains were all obtained from the same sample, sequenced in a study of blood T cell repertoires in COVID-19. This table comes from immunoSEQ multiplex PCR, and its TCRdb copy is limited to in-frame clones, with some not included. The sample contains around 100,000 clones, approximately 78% of which appear only once. Sample: peripheral blood. Receptors originate from a man in his 70s with acute or convalescent COVID-19.

CDR3 in amino acids: CASSDPGQGNTIYF. The DNA for the CDR3 is TGTGCCAGCAGTGACCCGGGACAGGGAAACACCATATATTTT. The rearrangement joins TRBV28 to TRBJ1-3, with 7 bases fitting TRBD1. The CDR3 loop spans 14 amino acids. Per germline, CDR1 MDHEN and CDR2 SYDVKM. V was clipped by 5 bases and J by 4 bases; unmatched bases: 5.

This clone showed up just a few times. The rearrangement joins TRBV2 to TRBJ1-5; the D is unclear. The V gene lost 4 bases and the J gene lost 2 bases, with 6 bases spanning the gap. CDR3 size: 13 residues. CDR1 is SNHLY and CDR2 is FYNNEI in the germline V gene. CDR3 sequence: CASSGLGNQPQHF. The CDR3 DNA follows: TGTGCCAGCAGTGGGCTGGGCAATCAGCCCCAGCATTTT.

The chain carries TRBV27 and TRBJ2-1, with a possible D match to TRBD2 (5 bases). V lost 5 bases to trimming and J lost 7 bases, with 24 bases between them. Per germline, CDR1 MNHEY and CDR2 SMNVEV (reference sequence). This CDR3 has 17 amino acids. The CDR3 DNA follows: TGTGCCAGCAGTCCTTTCCGGGGAACCTTAGGTCGGAATGAGCAGTTCTTC. This codes for CASSPFRGTLGRNEQFF.

This clone was seen only once. This rearrangement joins TRBV18 to TRBJ2-2; TRBD2 matches at 9 bases. The V segment lost 3 bases and the J segment 2 bases; nucleotides outside the gene matches: 4. The germline gives CDR1 KGHSH, CDR2 LQKENI. This CDR3 has 16 residues. CDR3 region: CASSPRLAVNTGELFF. The CDR3, as DNA: TGTGCCAGCTCACCCCGACTAGCGGTAAACACCGGGGAGCTGTTTTTT. The full variable domain, its missing parts supplied by reference TRBV18 and TRBJ2-2, is NAGVMQNPRHLVRRRGQEARLRCSPMKGHSHVYWYRQLPEEGLKFMVYLQKENIIDESGMPKERFSAEFPKEGPSILRIQQVVRGDSAAYFCASSPRLAVNTGELFFGEGSRLTVL.

The V call is TRBV6-5, the J call TRBJ1-3; D gene unclear. The CDR3 is 14 residues long. Deletions cut 7 bases from V and 0 bases from J, with 10 bases between. Germline V gene lookup returns CDR1 MNHEY and CDR2 SVGAGI. The CDR3 loop reads CASIGSGSGNTIYF. In nucleotides, the CDR3 is TGTGCCAGCATTGGATCGGGCTCTGGAAACACCATATATTTT.

This clone was seen only a few times. V usage is TRBV5-1 and J usage is TRBJ1-1; D not resolved. Trimming stripped 3 bases from V and 0 bases from J, with 6 bases between. Germline V CDR1 and CDR2: SGHRS, YFSETQ. This CDR3 is 13 amino acids long. CDR3 bases: TGCGCCAGCAGCTCCACACTGAACACTGAAGCTTTCTTT. Translating gives CASSSTLNTEAFF.

The chain recombines TRBV5-8 with TRBJ2-7, with 8 bases matching TRBD1. The CDR3 loop spans 15 amino acids. Looked up from germline, CDR1 is SGHTS and CDR2 is YDEGEE. With V trimmed by 0 bases and J by 4 bases, 6 bases remained unmatched. The CDR3 DNA is TGTGCCAGCAGCTTGGTCGGACAGGGTTTATACGAGCAGTACTTC. Amino acids: CASSLVGQGLYEQYF.

The CDR3 spells CASRRTEGSAFF. DNA for the CDR3: TGTGCCAGCAGACGGACAGAGGGGAGCGCTTTCTTT. The chain carries TRBV12-3 or TRBV12-4 and TRBJ1-1, with a possible D match to TRBD1 (6 bases). The CDR3 is 12 residues long. V was clipped by 6 bases and J by 11 bases, with 16 bases between them.

The rearrangement joins TRBV28 to TRBJ2-7; D perhaps matches TRBD2 (6 bases). V lost 6 bases to trimming and J lost 0 bases, with 15 bases between them. CDR1 MDHEN and CDR2 SYDVKM come from the germline V gene. CDR3 length equals 15 residues. CDR3 in DNA: TGTGCCAGCAGCCCCGCCGGGACTCACTCCTACGAGCAGTACTTC. Its translation: CASSPAGTHSYEQYF.

This sequence joins TRBV28 and TRBJ1-6; the match to TRBD1 covers 9 bases. Looked up from germline, CDR1 is MDHEN and CDR2 is SYDVKM. With V trimmed by 6 bases and J by 6 bases, 12 bases remained unmatched. The CDR3 is 17 amino acids. The CDR3: CASSYGTGFFRNSPLHF. CDR3 in DNA: TGTGCCAGCAGCTACGGGACAGGGTTTTTTCGTAATTCACCCCTCCACTTT.

In nucleotides, the CDR3 is TGTGCCAGCAGCCCGGACAGGGCGGATCAGCCCCAGCATTTT. It is translated as CASSPDRADQPQHF. The J gene is TRBJ1-5, the V gene TRBV6-5; TRBD1 matches 8 bases. This CDR3 has 14 residues. J was trimmed by 5 bases and V by 6 bases; bases with no gene match: 6. Germline values: CDR1 MNHEY, CDR2 SVGAGI.

This rearrangement joins TRBV5-1 to TRBJ1-1; 7 bases align to TRBD1. Germline V gene lookup returns CDR1 SGHRS and CDR2 YFSETQ. J lost 1 base, V lost 3 bases, and 6 bases had no gene match. The CDR3 loop spans 15 amino acids. As DNA, the CDR3 is TGCGCCAGCAGCTCCGGACAGGCGACGAACACTGAAGCTTTCTTT. Its translation: CASSSGQATNTEAFF. Supplemented by reference TRBV5-1 and TRBJ1-1, the full variable domain reads KAGVTQTPRYLIKTRGQQVTLSCSPISGHRSVSWYQQTPGQGLQFLFEYFSETQRNKGNFPGRFSGRQFSNSRSEMNVSTLELGDSALYLCASSSGQATNTEAFFGQGTRLTVV.

The J gene is TRBJ2-7, the V gene TRBV6-5; perhaps TRBD1 as D (6 bases). The CDR3 is made up of 14 amino acids. The V gene's germline CDR1 is MNHEY and CDR2 SVGAGI. V lost 5 bases and J 0 bases, leaving 11 bases between the germline ends. CDR3 loop: CASSTGYGSYEQYF. CDR3 DNA sequence: TGTGCCAGCAGTACAGGGTACGGCTCCTACGAGCAGTACTTC.

Here the CDR3 reads CASSPYRGGLQPQHF. The CDR3 region has the DNA TGTGCCAGCAGCCCTTACAGGGGCGGCCTTCAGCCCCAGCATTTT. The rearrangement uses TRBV28 and TRBJ1-5; 7 bases line up with TRBD1. CDR1 and CDR2 (germline): MDHEN, SYDVKM. Trimming at V came to 6 bases and at J to 6 bases, leaving 11 bases not matched to a gene. This CDR3 is built from 15 residues.

The V call is TRBV3-1 (or the pseudogene TRBV3-2), the J call TRBJ2-5; possible D gene TRBD2, 6 bases. Germline V CDR1 and CDR2: LGHDT, YNNKEL (reference sequence). This CDR3 is 16 amino acids long. Between the trimmed V and J ends, which lost 5 bases and 2 bases, there was a span of 18 bases. The CDR3 region is CASSSGRSGWQETQYF. In DNA, the CDR3 is TGTGCCAGCAGCTCCGGGAGAAGCGGGTGGCAAGAGACCCAGTACTTC.

Concerning this clone: Other DNA sequences of this sample code for an identical CDR3. V and J are TRBV6-5 and TRBJ1-5; D is unresolved. The germline V gene has CDR1 MNHEY and CDR2 SVGAGI. Trimming took 0 bases from V and 3 from J, leaving 3 bases between them. The length of the CDR3 is 13 residues. The CDR3 nucleotides read TGTGCCAGCAGTTACTCGTACAATCAGCCCCAGCATTTT. It is translated as CASSYSYNQPQHF.

The chain is built from TRBV7-9 and TRBJ1-2, with 7 bases that match TRBD1. The trim removed 1 base at V and 7 bases at J, leaving 6 bases unmatched. The length of the CDR3 is 14 residues. CDR1 is SEHNR and CDR2 is FQNEAQ in the germline V gene (reference sequence). CDR3 sequence reads: CASSLEDRRGGYTF. The CDR3 nucleotides read TGTGCCAGCAGCTTAGAGGACAGGCGCGGTGGCTACACCTTC. Supplemented by reference TRBV7-9 and TRBJ1-2, the full variable domain reads DTGVSQNPRHKITKRGQNVTFRCDPISEHNRLYWYRQTLGQGPEFLTYFQNEAQLEKSRLLSDRFSAERPKGSFSTLEIQRTEQGDSAMYLCASSLEDRRGGYTFGSGTRLTVV.

The chain is built from TRBV2 and TRBJ1-5, with D hard to call. The CDR3 covers 14 residues. V was pared by 3 bases and J by 3 bases, with 9 bases between. Germline assignment: CDR1 SNHLY and CDR2 FYNNEI. The CDR3 sequence is CASSEGPTNQPQHF. For the CDR3, the DNA is TGTGCCAGCAGTGAGGGCCCTACCAATCAGCCCCAGCATTTT.

The V gene is TRBV6-5, the J gene TRBJ2-1; 9 bases line up with TRBD2. The V gene's germline CDR1 is MNHEY and CDR2 SVGAGI. V was clipped by 9 bases and J by 7 bases; unmatched bases: 13. This CDR3 spans 15 amino acids. The CDR3 DNA reads TGTGCCAGTTGTCTAGGCGGGAGGGCAATGAATGAGCAGTTCTTC. Protein product: CASCLGGRAMNEQFF.

As concerns this clone: One junction end disagrees with the germline gene, perhaps due to a read error. V and J are TRBV24-1 and TRBJ2-7; TRBD1 matches at 7 bases. Germline lookup yields CDR1 KGHDR and CDR2 SFDVKD. The CDR3 loop spans 15 amino acids. The CDR3 region has the DNA TGTGCCACCAGCGATTCCGGGACAGTGGCCTACGAGCAGTACTTC. This codes for CATSDSGTVAYEQYF.

The chain recombines TRBV24-1 with TRBJ2-7, with TRBD1 as a possible D gene (6 bases). Germline V gene lookup returns CDR1 KGHDR and CDR2 SFDVKD. This CDR3 has 15 residues. V lost 5 bases, J lost 3 bases, and 16 bases lay in between. CDR3: CATSGTALGGYEQYF. Written as DNA, the CDR3 is TGTGCCACCAGTGGGACAGCCCTTGGGGGCTACGAGCAGTACTTC.

This chain connects TRBV5-6 to TRBJ2-1, with 8 bases that match TRBD2. The V gene end was trimmed by 4 bases and the J gene end by 8 bases; junction bases not matched to a gene: 8. Germline V gives CDR1 SGHDT, CDR2 YYEEEE. The length of the CDR3 is 14 residues. In nucleotides, the CDR3 is TGTGCCAGCAGCGGCGGTCTAGCGGGCGATGAGCAGTTCTTC. This sequence encodes CASSGGLAGDEQFF.

This clone appeared a single time. The chain has TRBV6-5 and TRBJ2-2, with 7 nucleotides matching TRBD1. CDR3 length: 16 residues. In germline, CDR1 is MNHEY, CDR2 SVGAGI. The trim removed 1 base at V and 0 bases at J, leaving 2 bases unmatched. The CDR3 here is CASSYFGTANTGELFF. The CDR3 bases are TGTGCCAGCAGTTACTTCGGGACAGCGAACACCGGGGAGCTGTTTTTT.

This chain links TRBV12-5 with TRBJ2-1; 7 bases are a match to TRBD1. With 5 bases clipped from V and 0 bases from J, the junction kept 4 bases outside the gene matches. CDR1 is LGHNT, CDR2 FRNRAP, per germline. The CDR3 sequence is 15 residues long. This CDR3 reads CASGKGTASYNEQFF. For the CDR3, the DNA is TGTGCTAGTGGTAAAGGGACAGCCTCCTACAATGAGCAGTTCTTC. Variable domain in full (rest from reference TRBV12-5 and TRBJ2-1): DARVTQTPRHKVTEMGQEVTMRCQPILGHNTVFWYRQTMMQGLELLAYFRNRAPLDDSGMPKDRFSAEMPDATLATLKIQPSEPRDSAVYFCASGKGTASYNEQFFGPGTRLTVL.